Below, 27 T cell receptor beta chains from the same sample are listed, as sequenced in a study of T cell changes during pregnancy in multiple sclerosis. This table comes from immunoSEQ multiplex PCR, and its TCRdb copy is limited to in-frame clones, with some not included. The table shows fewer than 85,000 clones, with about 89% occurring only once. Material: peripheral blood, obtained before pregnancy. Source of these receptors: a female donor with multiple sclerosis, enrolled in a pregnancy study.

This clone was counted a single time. CDR3 bases: TGTGCCAGCAAACAGGGTCCCACCGGGGAGCTGTTTTTT. Translation: CASKQGPTGELFF. The chain couples TRBV7-3 to TRBJ2-2; possible D gene TRBD1, 6 bases. The germline V gene encodes CDR1 SGHTA and CDR2 FQGTGA. The length of the CDR3 is 13 residues. Trimming took off 7 bases at V and 4 bases at J, with 10 bases between the two ends.

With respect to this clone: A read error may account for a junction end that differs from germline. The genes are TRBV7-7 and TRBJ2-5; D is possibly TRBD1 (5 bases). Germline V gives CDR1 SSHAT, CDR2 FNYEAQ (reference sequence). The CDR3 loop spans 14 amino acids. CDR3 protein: CASSRNSRVETQYF. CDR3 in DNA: TGTGCTAGCAGCCGAAACTCCAGGGTAGAGACCCAGTACTTC.

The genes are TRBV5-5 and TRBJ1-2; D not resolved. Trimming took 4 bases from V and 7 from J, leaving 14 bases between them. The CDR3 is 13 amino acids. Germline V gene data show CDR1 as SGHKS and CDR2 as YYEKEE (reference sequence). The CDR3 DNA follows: TGTGCCAGCAGCCGGACGGGGTTGGGTGGCTACACCTTC. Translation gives CASSRTGLGGYTF.

CDR3 loop: CASSRSGGANNEQFF. The DNA of the CDR3 is TGCGCCAGCAGCCGTAGCGGGGGGGCCAACAATGAGCAGTTCTTC. This rearrangement joins TRBV5-1 to TRBJ2-1, with 11 nucleotides matching TRBD2. Looked up from germline, CDR1 is SGHRS and CDR2 is YFSETQ. The CDR3 extends over 15 amino acids. With V trimmed by 4 bases and J by 5 bases, 5 bases remained unmatched.

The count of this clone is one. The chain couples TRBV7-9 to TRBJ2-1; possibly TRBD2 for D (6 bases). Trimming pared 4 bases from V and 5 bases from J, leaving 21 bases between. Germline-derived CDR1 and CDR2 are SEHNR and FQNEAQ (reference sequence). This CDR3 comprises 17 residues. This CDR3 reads CASSSPLRAGPNNEQFF. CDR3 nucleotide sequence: TGTGCCAGCAGCTCCCCCCTTAGGGCGGGGCCAAACAATGAGCAGTTCTTC. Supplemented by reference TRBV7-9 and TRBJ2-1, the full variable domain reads DTGVSQNPRHKITKRGQNVTFRCDPISEHNRLYWYRQTLGQGPEFLTYFQNEAQLEKSRLLSDRFSAERPKGSFSTLEIQRTEQGDSAMYLCASSSPLRAGPNNEQFFGPGTRLTVL.

CDR3 loop: CASSLGAAHNYGYTF. The CDR3 DNA reads TGTGCCAGCAGCTTAGGGGCAGCTCATAACTATGGCTACACCTTC. This sequence joins TRBV7-9 and TRBJ1-2, with D uncertain. CDR1 and CDR2 (germline): SEHNR, FQNEAQ (reference sequence). Trimming cost V 1 base and J 1 base, with 10 bases left between them. The length of the CDR3 is 15 residues.

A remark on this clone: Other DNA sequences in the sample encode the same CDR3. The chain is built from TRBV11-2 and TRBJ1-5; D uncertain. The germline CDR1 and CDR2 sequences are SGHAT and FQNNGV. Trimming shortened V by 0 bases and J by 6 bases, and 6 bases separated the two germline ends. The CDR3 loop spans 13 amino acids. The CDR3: CASSLDRGQPQHF. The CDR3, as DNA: TGTGCCAGCAGCTTAGATAGAGGTCAGCCCCAGCATTTT.

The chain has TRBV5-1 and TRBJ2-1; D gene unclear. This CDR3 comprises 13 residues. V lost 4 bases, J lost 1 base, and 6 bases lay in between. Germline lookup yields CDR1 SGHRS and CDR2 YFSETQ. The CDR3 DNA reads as TGCGCCAGCAGCGGGCGTTCCTACAATGAGCAGTTCTTC. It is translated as CASSGRSYNEQFF.

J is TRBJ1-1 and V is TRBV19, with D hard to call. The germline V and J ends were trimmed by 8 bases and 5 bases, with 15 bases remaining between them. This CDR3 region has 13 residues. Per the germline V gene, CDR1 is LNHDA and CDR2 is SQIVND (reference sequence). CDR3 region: CASGRGIETEAFF. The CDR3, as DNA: TGTGCCAGTGGTCGCGGGATCGAAACTGAAGCTTTCTTT.

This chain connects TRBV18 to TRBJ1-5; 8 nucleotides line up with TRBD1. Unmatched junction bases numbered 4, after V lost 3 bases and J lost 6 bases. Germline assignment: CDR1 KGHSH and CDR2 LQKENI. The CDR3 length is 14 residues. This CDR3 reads CASSPRQGSQPQHF. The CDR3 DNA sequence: TGTGCCAGCTCACCTCGACAGGGGAGTCAGCCCCAGCATTTT.

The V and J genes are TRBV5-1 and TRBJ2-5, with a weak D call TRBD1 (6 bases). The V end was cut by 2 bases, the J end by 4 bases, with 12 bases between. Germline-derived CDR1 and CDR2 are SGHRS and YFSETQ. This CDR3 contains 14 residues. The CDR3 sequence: CASSFTGLGETQYF. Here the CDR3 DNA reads TGCGCCAGCAGCTTTACAGGGCTTGGAGAGACCCAGTACTTC.

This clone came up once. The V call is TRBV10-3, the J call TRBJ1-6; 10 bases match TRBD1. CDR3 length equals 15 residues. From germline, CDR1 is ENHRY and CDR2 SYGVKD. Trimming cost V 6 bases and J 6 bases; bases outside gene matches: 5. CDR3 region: CAISQRDRGNSPLHF. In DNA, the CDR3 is TGTGCCATCAGCCAACGGGACAGGGGTAATTCACCCCTCCACTTT.

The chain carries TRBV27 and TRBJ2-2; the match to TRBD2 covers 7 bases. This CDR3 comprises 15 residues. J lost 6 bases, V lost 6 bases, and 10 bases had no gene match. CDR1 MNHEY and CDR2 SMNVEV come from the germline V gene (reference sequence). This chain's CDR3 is CASRSGLEGAGELFF. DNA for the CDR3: TGTGCCAGCAGATCCGGACTAGAAGGGGCCGGGGAGCTGTTTTTT.

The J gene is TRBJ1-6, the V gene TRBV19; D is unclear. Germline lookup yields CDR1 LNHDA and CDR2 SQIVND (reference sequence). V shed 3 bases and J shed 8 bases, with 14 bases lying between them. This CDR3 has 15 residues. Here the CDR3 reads CASSIWPSVDSPLHF. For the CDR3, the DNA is TGTGCCAGTAGTATCTGGCCGTCTGTGGATTCACCCCTCCACTTT.

CDR3 nucleotides: TGTGCCAGCAGCGTAGAGGGACAGGGAGGAAACACCATATATTTT. Amino acid sequence: CASSVEGQGGNTIYF. The chain couples TRBV9 to TRBJ1-3, with 9 bases aligning to TRBD1. Germline CDR1 SGDLS, CDR2 YYNGEE. The CDR3 has 15 residues. The V gene end was trimmed by 0 bases and the J gene end by 4 bases; junction bases not matched to a gene: 2.

The CDR3 region has the DNA TGTGCCAGTAGCTTAGGGGGGGTAGTAGGTTCCTACAATGAGCAGTTCTTC. Residues: CASSLGGVVGSYNEQFF. The chain combines TRBV19 with TRBJ2-1; TRBD2 is a possible D gene (7 bases). Trimming stripped 6 bases from V and 1 base from J, with 19 bases between. CDR3 size: 17 residues. In germline, CDR1 is LNHDA, CDR2 SQIVND (reference sequence).

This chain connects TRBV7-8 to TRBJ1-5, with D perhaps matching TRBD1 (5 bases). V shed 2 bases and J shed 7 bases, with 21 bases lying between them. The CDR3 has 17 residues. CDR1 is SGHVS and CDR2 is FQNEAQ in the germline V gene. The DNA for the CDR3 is TGTGCCAGCAGCTTACATCCCGGCTCTGGGGCACTACAGCCCCAGCATTTT. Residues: CASSLHPGSGALQPQHF.

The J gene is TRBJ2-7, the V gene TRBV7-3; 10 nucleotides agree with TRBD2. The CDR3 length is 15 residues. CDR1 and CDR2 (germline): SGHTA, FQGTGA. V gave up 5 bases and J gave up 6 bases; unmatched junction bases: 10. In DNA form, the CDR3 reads TGTGCCAGCAGCCTTAGCGGGGGGCCGCTCTCCGAGCAGTACTTC. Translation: CASSLSGGPLSEQYF.

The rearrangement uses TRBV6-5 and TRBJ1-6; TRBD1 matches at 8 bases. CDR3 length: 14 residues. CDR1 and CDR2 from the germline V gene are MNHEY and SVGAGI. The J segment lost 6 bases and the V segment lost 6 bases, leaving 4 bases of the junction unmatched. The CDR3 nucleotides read TGTGCCAGCAGGTGGGACAGGATTAATTCACCCCTCCACTTT. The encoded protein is CASRWDRINSPLHF.

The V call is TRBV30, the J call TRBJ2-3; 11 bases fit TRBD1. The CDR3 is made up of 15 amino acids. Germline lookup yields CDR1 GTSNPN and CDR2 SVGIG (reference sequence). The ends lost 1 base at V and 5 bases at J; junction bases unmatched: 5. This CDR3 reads CAWSGRDRGKDTQYF. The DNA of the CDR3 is TGTGCCTGGAGTGGCAGGGACAGGGGGAAAGATACGCAGTATTTT.

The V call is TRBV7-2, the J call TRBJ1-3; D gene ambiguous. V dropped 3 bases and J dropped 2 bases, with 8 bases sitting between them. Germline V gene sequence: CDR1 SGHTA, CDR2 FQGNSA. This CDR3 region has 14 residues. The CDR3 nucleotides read TGTGCCAGCAGCTTTATGGGCACTGGAAACACCATATATTTT. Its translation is CASSFMGTGNTIYF.

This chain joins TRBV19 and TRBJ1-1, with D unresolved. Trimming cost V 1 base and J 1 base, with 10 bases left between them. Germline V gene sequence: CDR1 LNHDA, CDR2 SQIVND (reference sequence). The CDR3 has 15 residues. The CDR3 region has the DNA TGTGCCAGTAGTATAGGTCCGGTATCGAACACTGAAGCTTTCTTT. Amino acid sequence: CASSIGPVSNTEAFF.

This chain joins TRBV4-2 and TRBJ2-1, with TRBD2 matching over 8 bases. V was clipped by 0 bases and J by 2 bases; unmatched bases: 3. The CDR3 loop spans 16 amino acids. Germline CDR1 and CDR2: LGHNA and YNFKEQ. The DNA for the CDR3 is TGTGCCAGCAGCCAAGATGGGACTAGTCCCTACAATGAGCAGTTCTTC. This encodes CASSQDGTSPYNEQFF.

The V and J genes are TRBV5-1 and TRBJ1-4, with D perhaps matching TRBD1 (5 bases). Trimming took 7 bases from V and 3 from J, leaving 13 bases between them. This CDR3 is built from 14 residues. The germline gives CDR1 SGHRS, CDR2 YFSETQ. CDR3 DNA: TGCGCCAGCCGGGCGGGGGGACCTAATGAAAAACTGTTTTTT. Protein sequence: CASRAGGPNEKLFF.

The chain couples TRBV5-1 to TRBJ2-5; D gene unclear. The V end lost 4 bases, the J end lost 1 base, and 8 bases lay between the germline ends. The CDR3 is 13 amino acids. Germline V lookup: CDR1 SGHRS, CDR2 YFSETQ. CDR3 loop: CASSRRVQETQYF. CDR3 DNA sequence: TGCGCCAGCAGCCGCCGGGTCCAAGAGACCCAGTACTTC. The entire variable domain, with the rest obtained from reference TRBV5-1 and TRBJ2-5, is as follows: KAGVTQTPRYLIKTRGQQVTLSCSPISGHRSVSWYQQTPGQGLQFLFEYFSETQRNKGNFPGRFSGRQFSNSRSEMNVSTLELGDSALYLCASSRRVQETQYFGPGTRLLVL.

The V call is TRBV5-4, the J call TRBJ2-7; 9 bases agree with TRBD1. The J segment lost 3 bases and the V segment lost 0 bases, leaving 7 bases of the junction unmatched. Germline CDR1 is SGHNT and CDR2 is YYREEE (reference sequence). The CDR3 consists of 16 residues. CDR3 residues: CASSLGTGGADYEQYF. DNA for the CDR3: TGTGCCAGCAGCTTGGGCACAGGGGGCGCTGACTACGAGCAGTACTTC.

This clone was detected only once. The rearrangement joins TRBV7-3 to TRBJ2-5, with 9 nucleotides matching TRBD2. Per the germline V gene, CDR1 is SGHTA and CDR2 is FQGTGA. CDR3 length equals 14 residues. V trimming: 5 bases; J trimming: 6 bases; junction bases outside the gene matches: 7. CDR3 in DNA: TGTGCCAGCAGCCCCCGTAGCGGGGGAAAGACCCAGTACTTC. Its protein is CASSPRSGGKTQYF.